The present entry profiles one T cell receptor (beta chain) with its context. Its cognate antigen is unknown. TCRdb's table, derived via immunoSEQ multiplex PCR, lists solely in-frame clones and lacks some. Of 150,000 or so clones listed, about 90% were seen once; the top ten hold 3.5% to 4%. The V end was cut by 4 bases, the J end by 6 bases, with 12 bases between. From germline, CDR1 is LGHDT and CDR2 YNNKEL (reference sequence). The CDR3 sequence is 13 residues long. The data were taken from a study of T cell responses to AZD1222 COVID-19 vaccine. Study outcomes and limitations: Repertoires were obtained only post-peak T cell response. Spike was spanned by vaccine-associated CD4 TCRs, which were dominant at 160-218 and 743-854. Variant regions that are unmutated are reportedly the target of nearly half of spike-specific TCRs. Donors skewed white British and female; clonal diversity was possibly underestimated.

Specimen: peripheral blood, collected 28 days after the second AZD1222 dose. The source is an adult who received the AZD1222 COVID-19 vaccine. This rearrangement joins TRBV3-1 (or the pseudogene TRBV3-2) to TRBJ1-1; tentatively, D is TRBD1 (5 bases). CDR3 in DNA: TGTGCCAGCAGCCCCCTGTTGGGGGCTGAAGCTTTCTTT. Protein product: CASSPLLGAEAFF.